The rows below give T cell receptor beta chains drawn from one sample of a study of cytomegalovirus exposure and HLA in healthy donors. Repertoires were generated with immunoSEQ multiplex PCR, while TCRdb's copy carries only in-frame clones and drops some. Of 100,000 to 150,000 clones in the sample, roughly three quarters are singletons; the top ten hold about 1%. The specimen was PBMCs. These receptors were collected from a woman in her 30s in good health and CMV-seronegative. CDR3s include the opening cysteine and the closing phenylalanine or tryptophan. The D gene is left open where the match is weak. Some rows mark clone size as missing; the rest say once, few, many or name a class of expanded clone.

cdr3_length	d_call	v_call	clone_size	j_call	cdr3_nt	cdr3_aa
12	-	TRBV4-1	-	TRBJ2-5	TGCGCCAGCAGCCACCCCCAGGGGACCCAGTACTTC	CASSHPQGTQYF
14	TRBD1	TRBV6-6	-	TRBJ1-2	TGTGCCAGCAGAGGGACAGGGGAGTTCTATGGCTACACCTTC	CASRGTGEFYGYTF
15	TRBD2	TRBV30	-	TRBJ2-5	TGTGCCTGGAGTGGGGGACTAGCTATGAAAGAGACCCAGTACTTC	CAWSGGLAMKETQYF
16	TRBD2	TRBV2	-	TRBJ2-5	TGTGCCAGCAGTCCCGCTAGCGGGGGGGCCGTGGAGACCCAGTACTTC	CASSPASGGAVETQYF
13	-	TRBV5-8	-	TRBJ2-7	TGTGCCAGCAGTCAGTATATGGGGGGCGAGCAGTACTTC	CASSQYMGGEQYF
14	TRBD1	TRBV11-2	once	TRBJ1-2	TGTGCCAGCAGCCCTGGGACAGGGGACTATGGCTACACCTTC	CASSPGTGDYGYTF
16	-	TRBV12-5	-	TRBJ2-7	TGTGCTAGTGCCCCAGACCCCCCAGCGACTACCTACGAGCAGTACTTC	CASAPDPPATTYEQYF
15	-	TRBV4-1	-	TRBJ1-2	TGCGCCAGCAGCCAAACAGCCTCAACTAACTATGGCTACACCTTC	CASSQTASTNYGYTF
16	-	TRBV14	-	TRBJ2-1	TGTGCCAGCAGCCCGACTAGGGGGGGACCGGGGAATGAGCAGTTCTTC	CASSPTRGGPGNEQFF
17	TRBD1	TRBV25-1	-	TRBJ1-5	TGTGCCAGCAGTGCCCGCCGGGACAGCGGCGGCAATCAGCCCCAGCATTTT	CASSARRDSGGNQPQHF
15	-	TRBV5-1	-	TRBJ2-3	TGCGCCAGCAGCTTATCAGGGGGGAGCACAGATACGCAGTATTTT	CASSLSGGSTDTQYF
19	TRBD1	TRBV7-9	-	TRBJ1-2	TGTGCCAGCAGCTTTAGTTTGGGGGACAGGGAGCCAAATACAGGTGGCTACACCTTC	CASSFSLGDREPNTGGYTF
13	-	TRBV2	-	TRBJ2-2	TGTGCCAGCACTGATCTAGGCACCGGGGAGCTGTTTTTT	CASTDLGTGELFF
18	TRBD2	TRBV7-2	-	TRBJ2-2	TGTGCCAGCAGCTTAGGCCTGGGAGCGGGAGGTAACACCGGGGAGCTGTTTTTT	CASSLGLGAGGNTGELFF
15	-	TRBV15	-	TRBJ2-3	TGTGCCACCAGCAGAGATGGGGGGGCCGCAGATACGCAGTATTTT	CATSRDGGAADTQYF
16	TRBD2	TRBV4-2	-	TRBJ2-1	TGTGCCAGCAGCTACGGCCGAAGCGGGACTAACAATGAGCAGTTCTTC	CASSYGRSGTNNEQFF
13	-	TRBV7-8	-	TRBJ1-2	TGTGCCAGCAGCCCGCAGGGGAGACCTGGCTACACCTTC	CASSPQGRPGYTF
15	TRBD2	TRBV5-4	-	TRBJ2-1	TGTGCCAGCAGCTTGTCCCTAGCGGTTTACAATGAGCAGTTCTTC	CASSLSLAVYNEQFF
13	-	TRBV7-2	-	TRBJ2-1	TGTGCCAGCAGCTTTTTAGCGATCAATGAGCAGTTCTTC	CASSFLAINEQFF
13	-	TRBV2	once	TRBJ2-7	TGTGCCAGCAGCCAAGACTACTCCTACGAGCAGTACTTC	CASSQDYSYEQYF
14	TRBD2	TRBV29-1	-	TRBJ2-1	TGCAGCGTCTCAGGACTAGCGGGAGTCGTAGGAGCAGTCTTC	CSVSGLAGVVGAVF
13	-	TRBV9	once	TRBJ1-5	TGTGCCAGCAGCGCAGGGATCTATCAGCCCCAGCATTTT	CASSAGIYQPQHF
15	TRBD2	TRBV6-4	-	TRBJ2-3	TGTGCCAGCAGTGACTCGAGCGGGGGGGCAGATACGCAGTATTTT	CASSDSSGGADTQYF
15	TRBD2	TRBV5-4	-	TRBJ2-1	TGTGCCAGCAGCTTAATTACGGGAGGGTTGAATGAGCAGTTCTTC	CASSLITGGLNEQFF
16	-	TRBV11-2	-	TRBJ2-2	TGTGCCAGCAGCCTGACGGCGTCTCCAGGGACCGGGGAGCTGTTTTTT	CASSLTASPGTGELFF
14	TRBD2	TRBV7-2	once	TRBJ2-5	TGTGCCAGCAGCTTAGCCGGGAGGGGAGAGACCCAGTACTTC	CASSLAGRGETQYF
18	TRBD2	TRBV9	once	TRBJ2-1	TGTGCCAGCAGCGTACCGACGGACCCAGCGGGAGTGCACAATGAGCAGTTCTTC	CASSVPTDPAGVHNEQFF
13	TRBD1	TRBV11-3	-	TRBJ1-1	TGTGCCAGCAGCGTACAGGGGGACACTGAAGCTTTCTTT	CASSVQGDTEAFF
17	-	TRBV5-8	-	TRBJ1-6	TGTGCCAGCAGTCGGCGGGCCAGGAGCTCCTATAATTCACCCCTCCACTTT	CASSRRARSSYNSPLHF
15	-	TRBV9	few	TRBJ1-1	TGTGCCAGCAGCGAATCGGGGGGCTGGGGCACTGAAGCTTTCTTT	CASSESGGWGTEAFF
14	-	TRBV19	-	TRBJ1-1	TGTGCCAGTAGTGTGACAGCGACGAACACTGAAGCTTTCTTT	CASSVTATNTEAFF